This record looks at one T cell receptor (beta chain) sequence and its context. Its recognized antigen is unknown. Per-base qualities were not stored, and no clone one base away is much larger. CDR1 and CDR2, looked up from the germline V gene, are SGHRS and YFSETQ. The CDR3, cysteine through phenylalanine, is 14 amino acids long. The CDR3 DNA has 42 bases and is translated from base 1. V and J are truncated by 3 bases and 0 bases respectively, leaving an intervening sequence of 8 bases. The CDR3 regions of human TCRbeta chains were analyzed by immunosequencing. In the source study's methods: Repertoire TCRs were checked for matches against a reference library of SARS-CoV-2-specific TCRs that had been generated using the MIRA antigen-specificity platform. Breadth meant the fraction of unique TCRs that were SARS-CoV-2-associated, whereas depth meant the fraction of total T cells that were SARS-CoV-2-associated. Using the MIRA data, each spike-specific TCR was assigned both to the spike region to which the TCR was reactive and to a CD4 or CD8 class. Log10-transformed breadth and depth values were compared by one-way ANOVA with Sidak's multiple comparisons tests. TCRdb holds this immuneACCESS table with in-frame rearrangements only. Some clones are missing; in checked studies, unresolved V genes explain under half, and the rest has no known cause. Clonal size and the V and J genes are those of that table, whereas D and trimming came from the DNA. The sample records roughly 120,000 clones, approximately 90% of which are singletons. The biggest ten clones account for 7.1% of the sample.

This specimen belongs to a study of T cell responses to AZD1222 COVID-19 vaccine (TCRdb year 2021). The study in broad terms: A total of approximately 250 trial participants underwent TCR sequencing, of whom some 200 had received two doses of AZD1222 and 26 had received two doses of the MenACWY control vaccine. Trial participants were enrolled by age into 18-55, 56-69 and 70-plus year subgroups, with 148, 28 and 57 TCR-sequenced participants respectively.

The full study reports these points: Participants were mostly white British, with more females than males. The authors suggested clonal diversity may have been underestimated. The 56-69-year group was small, and its depth increase did not reach significance, likely because of low power. After two AZD1222 doses, both the breadth and the depth of spike-specific TCRs were significantly higher than at day 0 and than in MenACWY recipients. No day 14 peak-response samples were available, so repertoires were characterized only after the peak T cell response. Conclusions about previously exposed vaccinees are limited because only five to seven AZD1222 recipients were SARS-CoV-2 seropositive at baseline. Vaccine-associated CD4 TCRs spanned the whole spike protein, with dominant responses in regions 160-218 and 743-854. Nearly half of unique spike-specific TCRs reportedly recognized epitopes outside regions mutated in the B.1.351 and B.1.1.7 variants.

Taken with the paper, the label for time point translates to: about 28 days (+/-7) after the second vaccine dose. AZD1222 recipients with second doses at about 4 weeks or about 12 weeks were pooled, because spike-specific TCR depth and breadth did not differ between schedules. Vaccinee samples were obtained from the UK trials COV001 and COV002, which included a single-blind randomized controlled phase 2/3 trial of AZD1222 (ChAdOx1 nCoV-19) in healthy adults. For TCRbeta chain sequencing, PBMC samples from trial participants were taken at day 0 and at day 28 after the second dose. The clonotype was recovered from an adult who received the AZD1222 COVID-19 vaccine. Source: peripheral blood, taken 28 days after the second AZD1222 dose. This sequence uses TRBV5-1 and TRBJ2-3; the D gene cannot be resolved reliably. The CDR3 amino acid sequence is: CASSSPPSTDTQYF. The base sequence is TGCGCCAGCAGCTCCCCCCCCAGCACAGATACGCAGTATTTT.